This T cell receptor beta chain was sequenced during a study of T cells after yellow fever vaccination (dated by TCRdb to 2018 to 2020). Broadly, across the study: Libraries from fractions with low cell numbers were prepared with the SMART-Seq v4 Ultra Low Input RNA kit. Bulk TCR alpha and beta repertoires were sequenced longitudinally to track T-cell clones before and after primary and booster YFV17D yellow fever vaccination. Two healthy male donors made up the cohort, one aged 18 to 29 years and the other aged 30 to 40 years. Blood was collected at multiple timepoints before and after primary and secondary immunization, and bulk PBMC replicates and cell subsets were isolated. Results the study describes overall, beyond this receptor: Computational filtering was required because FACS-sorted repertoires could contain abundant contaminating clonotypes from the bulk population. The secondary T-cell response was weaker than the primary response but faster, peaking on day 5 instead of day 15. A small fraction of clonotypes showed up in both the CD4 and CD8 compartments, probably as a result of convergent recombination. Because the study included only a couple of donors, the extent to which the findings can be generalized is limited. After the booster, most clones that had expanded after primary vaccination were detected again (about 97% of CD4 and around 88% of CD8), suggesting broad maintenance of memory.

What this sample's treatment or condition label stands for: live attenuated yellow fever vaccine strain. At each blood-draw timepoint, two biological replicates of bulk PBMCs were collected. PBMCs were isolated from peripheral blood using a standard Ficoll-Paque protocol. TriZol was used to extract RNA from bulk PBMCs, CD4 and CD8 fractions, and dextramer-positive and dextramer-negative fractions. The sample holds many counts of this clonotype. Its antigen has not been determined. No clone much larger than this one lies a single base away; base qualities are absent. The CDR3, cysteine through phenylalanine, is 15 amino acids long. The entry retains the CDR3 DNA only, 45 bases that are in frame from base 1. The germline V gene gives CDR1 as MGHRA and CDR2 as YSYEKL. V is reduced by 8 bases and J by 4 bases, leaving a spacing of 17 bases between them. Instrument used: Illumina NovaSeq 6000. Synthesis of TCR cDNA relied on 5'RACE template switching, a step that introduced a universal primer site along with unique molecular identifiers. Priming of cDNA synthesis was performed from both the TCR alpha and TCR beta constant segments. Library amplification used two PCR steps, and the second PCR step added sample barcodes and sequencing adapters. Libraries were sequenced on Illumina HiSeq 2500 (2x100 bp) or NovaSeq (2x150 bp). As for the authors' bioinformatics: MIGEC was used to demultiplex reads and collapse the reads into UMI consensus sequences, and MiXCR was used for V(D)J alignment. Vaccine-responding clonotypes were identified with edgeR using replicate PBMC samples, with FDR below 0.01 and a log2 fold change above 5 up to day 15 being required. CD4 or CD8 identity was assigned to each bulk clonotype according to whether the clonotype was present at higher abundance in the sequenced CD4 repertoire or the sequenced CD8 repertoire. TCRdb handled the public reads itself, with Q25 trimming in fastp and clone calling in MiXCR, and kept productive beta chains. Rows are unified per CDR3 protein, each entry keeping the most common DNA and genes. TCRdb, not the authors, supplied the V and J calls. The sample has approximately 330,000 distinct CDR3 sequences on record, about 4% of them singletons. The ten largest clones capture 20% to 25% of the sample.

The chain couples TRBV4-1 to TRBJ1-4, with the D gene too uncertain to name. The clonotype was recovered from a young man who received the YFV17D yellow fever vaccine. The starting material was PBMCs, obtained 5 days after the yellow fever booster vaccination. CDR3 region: CASLNPGSGNEKLFF. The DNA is TGCGCCAGCCTAAACCCCGGGTCAGGTAATGAAAAACTGTTTTTT.